In its sample, the clone carrying this T cell receptor beta chain was seen many times. The target antigen is unknown. The entry originates in a study of T cells in Graves' hyperthyroidism and ophthalmopathy. For the diagnoses, clinical symptoms, serum thyroxine and TRAb, thyroid ultrasound and orbital computed tomography were used. Study observations and caveats: Stable hyperthyroidism was told apart from ophthalmopathy by a model built on 13 V-J features. Researchers found most expanded thyroid clonotypes above 0.001 in blood as well. Ophthalmopathy onset followed model prediction by a median approximately 6.2 months.

Researchers took RNA transcripts and amplified the TCR beta CDR3 regions from them. First-round RT-PCR of the TCR CDR3 relied on the HTBI primer set. TCRdb reprocessed the multiplex PCR reads with MiXCR, giving one entry per CDR3 protein. The profile shows 500,000 to 600,000 distinct CDR3 sequences, over 45% of them singletons. The V gene end was trimmed by 5 bases and the J gene end by 5 bases; junction bases not matched to a gene: 9. Germline V lookup: CDR1 SGHDT, CDR2 YYEEEE. CDR3 length: 14 residues. Sequenced: peripheral blood or thyroid tissue (not recorded which). The TCR comes from an adult woman with Graves' disease, either hyperthyroidism or ophthalmopathy (not recorded which). V is TRBV5-6 and J is TRBJ2-7; TRBD2 matches at 8 bases. The CDR3 reads CASREAGTRNEQYF. In nucleotides, the CDR3 is TGTGCCAGCAGGGAAGCCGGGACTAGAAACGAGCAGTACTTC.